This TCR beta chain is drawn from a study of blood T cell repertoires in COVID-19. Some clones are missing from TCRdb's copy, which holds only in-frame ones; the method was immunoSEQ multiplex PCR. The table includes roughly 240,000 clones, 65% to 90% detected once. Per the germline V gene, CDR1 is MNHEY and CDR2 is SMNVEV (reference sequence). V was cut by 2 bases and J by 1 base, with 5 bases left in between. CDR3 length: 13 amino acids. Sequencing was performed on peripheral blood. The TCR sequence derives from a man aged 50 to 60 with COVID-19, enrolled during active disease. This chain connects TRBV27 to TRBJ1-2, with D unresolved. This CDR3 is CASSLQVNYGYTF. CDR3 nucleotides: TGTGCCAGCAGTTTACAGGTTAACTATGGCTACACCTTC.